The 32 T cell receptor beta chains below come from one sample, sequenced in a study of neurological immune-mediated disorders. One entry per CDR3 protein, called by TCRdb with MiXCR from the 5' RACE reads. This table holds about 79,000 distinct CDR3 sequences, roughly 13% found once. Material: PBMCs. The source is a woman aged 45-65 years in good health.

This clonotype was recorded many times. The chain employs TRBV7-2 and TRBJ2-7, with 7 bases lining up with TRBD2. The CDR3 runs 14 residues. With 0 bases clipped from V and 6 bases from J, the junction kept 5 bases outside the gene matches. Germline CDR1 SGHTA, CDR2 FQGNSA. CDR3 region: CASSLAGGGGEQYF. CDR3 in DNA: TGTGCCAGCAGCTTAGCTGGGGGGGGTGGCGAGCAGTACTTC.

This clonotype was recorded at least ten times. The J gene is TRBJ1-5, the V gene TRBV28, with 12 nucleotides matching TRBD1. Trimming took 6 bases from V and 9 from J; bases not matched to a gene: 9. This CDR3 is built from 15 residues. Per the germline V gene, CDR1 is MDHEN and CDR2 is SYDVKM. The DNA for the CDR3 is TGTGCCAGCAGGACCGGGACAGGGGGCTTTAGGCCCCAGCATTTT. This encodes CASRTGTGGFRPQHF.

This clonotype was seen many times. The chain is built from TRBV24-1 and TRBJ2-5; 12 nucleotides line up with TRBD2. The germline CDR1 and CDR2 sequences are KGHDR and SFDVKD. After removal of 9 bases from V and 9 bases from J, the junction contained 4 bases not matched to a gene. The CDR3 spans 12 residues. The CDR3 DNA follows: TGTGCCACCGCACTAGCGGGGGGCCCCCAGTACTTC. Its translation is CATALAGGPQYF.

Ten or more counts support this clonotype. This chain uses TRBV20-1 with TRBJ1-1; no clear D gene. CDR3 length: 13 amino acids. Germline V gene sequence: CDR1 DFQATT, CDR2 SNEGSKA (reference sequence). Trimming took 0 bases from V and 7 from J, leaving 12 bases between them. This chain's CDR3 is CSARDSGKIEAFF. The DNA of the CDR3 is TGCAGTGCTAGAGATTCAGGAAAGATTGAAGCTTTCTTT.

This clonotype was seen a handful of times. V usage is TRBV6-6 and J usage is TRBJ1-6, with TRBD1 matching over 9 bases. The CDR3 loop spans 17 amino acids. CDR1 is MNHNY, CDR2 SVGAGI, per germline (reference sequence). V dropped 6 bases and J dropped 5; count of bases not matched to a gene: 11. The CDR3: CASRPGQGGGNNSPLHF. The CDR3 nucleotides are TGTGCCAGCAGACCGGGACAGGGCGGTGGCAATAATTCACCCCTCCACTTT.

This rearrangement joins TRBV27 to TRBJ2-1, with D possibly TRBD2 on 7 matching bases. CDR3 length: 15 amino acids. The germline V gene encodes CDR1 MNHEY and CDR2 SMNVEV (reference sequence). Deletions cut 7 bases from V and 8 bases from J, with 21 bases between. CDR3 nucleotide sequence: TGTGCCAGCACATTCGAGGGGGGGTCTAGGTATGAGCAGTTCTTC. It translates to CASTFEGGSRYEQFF.

This clonotype came up many times. The gene calls are TRBV12-3 or TRBV12-4 and TRBJ2-7; D is possibly TRBD1 (6 bases). Deletions cut 6 bases from V and 0 bases from J, with 15 bases between. CDR3 length equals 15 residues. Written as DNA, the CDR3 is TGTGCCAGCAGAGAAGGGACATCGAGCTCCTACGAGCAGTACTTC. Translation: CASREGTSSSYEQYF.

There are many counts of this clonotype. The chain couples TRBV5-1 to TRBJ2-6; no clear D gene. CDR1 and CDR2 (germline): SGHRS, YFSETQ. V dropped 5 bases and J dropped 1 base, with 13 bases sitting between them. This CDR3 has 16 amino acids. The CDR3 here is CASSQSTTSGANVLTF. The DNA for the CDR3 is TGCGCCAGCAGTCAGAGTACTACTTCTGGGGCCAACGTCCTGACTTTC.

In its sample, this clonotype was seen many times. The CDR3 loop is CSANGQNNSPLHF. The CDR3 DNA follows: TGCAGTGCTAACGGACAGAACAATTCACCCCTCCACTTT. The V gene is TRBV20-1, the J gene TRBJ1-6; D is perhaps TRBD1 (6 bases). With 4 bases removed from V and 7 bases from J, the gap between germline ends came to 11 bases. From germline, CDR1 is DFQATT and CDR2 SNEGSKA (reference sequence). The CDR3 loop spans 13 amino acids.

Only a few counts were recorded for this clonotype. V gene TRBV7-9 combines with J gene TRBJ2-7, with TRBD2 matching over 9 bases. The J segment lost 6 bases and the V segment lost 5 bases, leaving 11 bases of the junction unmatched. CDR3 length: 15 residues. Germline CDR1 is SEHNR and CDR2 is FQNEAQ (reference sequence). The CDR3 sequence: CASSPAGLAGREQYF. As DNA, the CDR3 is TGTGCCAGCAGCCCCGCGGGCCTAGCGGGACGCGAGCAGTACTTC.

This clonotype has only a few counts. V is TRBV3-1 and J is TRBJ2-1; D is uncertain. V lost 0 bases and J lost 3, with 6 bases in between. This CDR3 contains 14 residues. Germline values: CDR1 LGHDT, CDR2 YNNKEL (reference sequence). This CDR3 is CASSQEANYNEQFF. The CDR3 DNA sequence: TGTGCCAGCAGCCAAGAGGCTAACTACAATGAGCAGTTCTTC.

This clonotype was counted ten times or more. The chain employs TRBV5-1 and TRBJ2-3, with D perhaps TRBD2 (6 bases). The CDR3 is 17 amino acids. Germline V CDR1 and CDR2: SGHRS, YFSETQ. The germline V and J ends were trimmed by 5 bases and 4 bases, with 23 bases remaining between them. CDR3 region: CASSRNTGEGSADTQYF. The CDR3 nucleotides are TGCGCCAGCAGTCGGAACACGGGGGAAGGGTCAGCAGATACGCAGTATTTT.

This clonotype was recorded many times. The chain uses TRBV4-2 and TRBJ2-7; a possible D gene is TRBD1 (5 bases). The CDR3 extends over 15 amino acids. The germline V and J ends were trimmed by 4 bases and 4 bases, with 17 bases remaining between them. CDR1 is LGHNA, CDR2 YNFKEQ, per germline. The CDR3 protein is CASSLGGRVEYEQYF. DNA of the CDR3: TGTGCCAGCAGCCTTGGCGGCAGGGTTGAGTACGAGCAGTACTTC.

This clonotype was recorded at least ten times. This chain connects TRBV29-1 to TRBJ1-5; D not certain. V shed 5 bases and J shed 5 bases, with 13 bases lying between them. The CDR3 is 13 amino acids. The germline CDR1 and CDR2 sequences are SQVTM and ANQGSEA. The CDR3 DNA follows: TGCAGCGTTCTGTTGAATTTTGATCAGCCCCAGCATTTT. Its translation is CSVLLNFDQPQHF.

This clonotype was detected many times. The CDR3 nucleotides are TGCAGCGTTGAGCCAGGGGCGGGGGGAGAGACCCAGTACTTC. Its protein product is CSVEPGAGGETQYF. The chain uses TRBV29-1 and TRBJ2-5; 8 positions match TRBD2. This CDR3 spans 14 amino acids. The V and J ends lost 3 bases and 4 bases, in that order; junction bases with no gene match: 7. Germline V gives CDR1 SQVTM, CDR2 ANQGSEA.

This clonotype was seen many times. CDR3 protein: CASSLRALGRGLYEQYF. CDR3 sequence (DNA): TGTGCCAGCAGTTTAAGGGCGTTGGGCAGGGGGCTTTACGAGCAGTACTTC. The chain is built from TRBV28 and TRBJ2-7; TRBD1 matches 8 bases. CDR1 MDHEN and CDR2 SYDVKM come from the germline V gene. The CDR3 runs to 17 residues. V shed 2 bases and J 4 bases; nucleotides not matched to a gene: 13.

The chain combines TRBV20-1 with TRBJ2-2; D is undetermined. V dropped 0 bases and J dropped 3 bases, with 8 bases sitting between them. Germline CDR1 reads DFQATT; CDR2 reads SNEGSKA (reference sequence). This CDR3 contains 14 residues. The CDR3 here is CSARDLSDTGELFF. The CDR3 DNA follows: TGCAGTGCTAGAGATTTATCGGACACCGGGGAGCTGTTTTTT.

This clonotype showed up many times. The rearrangement uses TRBV24-1 and TRBJ2-7; D not certain. In germline, CDR1 is KGHDR, CDR2 SFDVKD. The CDR3 is 13 amino acids. V was trimmed by 0 bases and J by 5 bases, leaving 7 bases between them. CDR3 region: CATSDLFADEQYF. CDR3 DNA sequence: TGTGCCACCAGTGATTTGTTTGCGGACGAGCAGTACTTC.

This clonotype was observed many times. The rearrangement joins TRBV5-1 to TRBJ2-1, with 9 bases matching TRBD1. Germline V gene lookup returns CDR1 SGHRS and CDR2 YFSETQ. This CDR3 comprises 15 residues. The ends lost 1 base at V and 8 bases at J; junction bases unmatched: 7. The CDR3 nucleotides are TGCGCCAGCAGCTTGCCACAGGGGGCTTTGGATGAGCAGTTCTTC. This translates into CASSLPQGALDEQFF.

V is TRBV12-3 or TRBV12-4 and J is TRBJ1-5, with D unclear. Trimming took off 6 bases at V and 7 bases at J, with 10 bases between the two ends. This CDR3 has 12 residues. The chain's CDR3 is CASSRGDQPQHF. The CDR3 nucleotides read TGTGCCAGCAGCCGCGGAGACCAGCCCCAGCATTTT.

This clonotype has at least ten counts. V usage is TRBV3-1 and J usage is TRBJ2-3; D is ambiguous. Looked up from germline, CDR1 is LGHDT and CDR2 is YNNKEL (reference sequence). V was cut by 0 bases and J by 6 bases, with 7 bases left in between. The CDR3 runs to 13 residues. Here the CDR3 reads CASSQDRRDTQYF. DNA of the CDR3: TGTGCCAGCAGCCAAGACAGAAGGGATACGCAGTATTTT.

At least ten counts were recorded for this clonotype. The chain has TRBV5-1 and TRBJ2-6; weak D call: TRBD2 (5 bases). The germline V gene has CDR1 SGHRS and CDR2 YFSETQ. The CDR3 spans 14 residues. V was pared by 3 bases and J by 11 bases, with 15 bases between. CDR3 nucleotide sequence: TGCGCCAGCAGCTCTCCTCAATCCGGGGACGTCCTGACTTTC. Its translation is CASSSPQSGDVLTF.

The V and J genes are TRBV28 and TRBJ2-2; tentative D call: TRBD2 (6 bases). CDR3 length: 15 amino acids. The ends were cut back, 10 bases at V and 6 bases at J, with 21 bases in the middle. The germline CDR1 and CDR2 sequences are MDHEN and SYDVKM. The CDR3 coding sequence is TGTGCCACCAGCCCCCCGATGTGGGGGGCCGGGGAGCTGTTTTTT. Amino acids: CATSPPMWGAGELFF.

This clonotype was found many times. The genes are TRBV12-3 or TRBV12-4 and TRBJ1-1, with no clear D. The CDR3 spans 14 residues. V was cut by 7 bases and J by 1 base, with 13 bases left in between. This CDR3 reads CASIPGWANTEAFF. CDR3 DNA sequence: TGTGCCAGCATCCCAGGTTGGGCGAACACTGAAGCTTTCTTT.

This clonotype was detected many times. The V call is TRBV2, the J call TRBJ2-3; 11 bases fit TRBD1. CDR3 length equals 14 residues. Germline CDR1 is SNHLY and CDR2 is FYNNEI. Trimming at V came to 6 bases and at J to 4 bases, leaving 3 bases not matched to a gene. The CDR3 reads CASRKDRGPDTQYF. The CDR3 DNA reads TGTGCCAGCAGGAAGGACAGGGGGCCAGATACGCAGTATTTT.

This clonotype was counted many times. This chain links TRBV12-3 or TRBV12-4 with TRBJ2-7, with 9 bases matching TRBD1. The CDR3 loop spans 15 amino acids. The V gene end was trimmed by 7 bases and the J gene end by 4 bases; junction bases not matched to a gene: 11. CDR3 region: CASTFRDREAYEQYF. CDR3 in DNA: TGTGCCAGCACTTTCCGGGACAGGGAAGCTTACGAGCAGTACTTC.

This clonotype was counted many times. The rearrangement uses TRBV12-3 or TRBV12-4 and TRBJ1-1; the D is unclear. V lost 6 bases to trimming and J lost 1 base, with 12 bases between them. This CDR3 comprises 14 residues. The CDR3 sequence: CASSPPPGNTEAFF. CDR3 nucleotides: TGTGCCAGCAGCCCCCCCCCGGGGAACACTGAAGCTTTCTTT.

This clonotype came up many times. DNA of the CDR3: TGCGCCAGCAGCGCAGGACAGACATATGGCTACACCTTC. This sequence encodes CASSAGQTYGYTF. V is TRBV4-1 and J is TRBJ1-2; D possibly corresponds to TRBD1 (6 bases). Trimming stripped 5 bases from V and 5 bases from J, with 12 bases between. Per the germline V gene, CDR1 is MGHRA and CDR2 is YSYEKL. The CDR3 has 13 residues.

This clonotype was recorded many times. The chain is built from TRBV5-1 and TRBJ2-5, with D possibly being TRBD1 (7 bases). This CDR3 has 15 residues. V was cut by 4 bases and J by 5 bases, with 18 bases left in between. Germline-derived CDR1 and CDR2 are SGHRS and YFSETQ. CDR3 residues: CASSDGSGGMETQYF. CDR3 bases: TGCGCCAGCAGCGACGGATCAGGGGGGATGGAGACCCAGTACTTC.

This clonotype was detected a few times. This chain joins TRBV5-5 and TRBJ2-5; D gene ambiguous. Germline V lookup: CDR1 SGHKS, CDR2 YYEKEE (reference sequence). Trimming stripped 5 bases from V and 5 bases from J, with 10 bases between. This CDR3 spans 12 amino acids. This chain's CDR3 is CASSSGSETQYF. The CDR3 nucleotides read TGTGCCAGCAGTTCGGGTTCCGAGACCCAGTACTTC.

The gene calls are TRBV28 and TRBJ2-1; 11 bases match TRBD2. Looked up from germline, CDR1 is MDHEN and CDR2 is SYDVKM. The CDR3 totals 16 residues. With 6 bases clipped from V and 8 bases from J, the junction kept 12 bases outside the gene matches. The CDR3 protein is CASRQTSGMAVDEQFF. The CDR3 bases are TGTGCCAGCAGACAGACTAGCGGGATGGCCGTCGATGAGCAGTTCTTC.

The sample holds many counts of this clonotype. The V and J genes are TRBV7-3 and TRBJ2-1, with a weak D call TRBD2 (5 bases). The germline gives CDR1 SGHTA, CDR2 FQGTGA. CDR3 length equals 13 residues. The germline V and J ends were trimmed by 1 base and 7 bases, with 8 bases remaining between them. CDR3 amino acids: CASSLSSVNEQFF. CDR3 nucleotide sequence: TGTGCCAGCAGCTTAAGTAGCGTAAATGAGCAGTTCTTC.